The clone carrying this T cell receptor beta chain was seen a handful of times. The data were taken from a study of blood T cell repertoires in COVID-19. Across the whole study: Donors in the United States, Italy and Spain gave samples during acute or convalescent COVID-19.

CDR3 length: 16 residues. In germline, CDR1 is WNHNN, CDR2 SYGVQD (reference sequence). V was pared by 8 bases and J by 7 bases, with 14 bases of the junction left unmatched. Assay: immunoSEQ multiplex PCR; the TCRdb copy retains only in-frame clones and omits some. Here the sample spans about 150,000 clones, approximately 80% being singletons. The sequencing input was peripheral blood. This receptor was identified in a human donor in a cohort sampled during active COVID-19. The V gene is TRBV10-1, the J gene TRBJ2-7; 13 bases map to TRBD2. CDR3 in amino acids: CASDGLAGASLGEQYV. In nucleotides, the CDR3 is TGCGCCAGCGACGGACTAGCGGGAGCCTCCCTCGGGGAGCAGTACGTC.